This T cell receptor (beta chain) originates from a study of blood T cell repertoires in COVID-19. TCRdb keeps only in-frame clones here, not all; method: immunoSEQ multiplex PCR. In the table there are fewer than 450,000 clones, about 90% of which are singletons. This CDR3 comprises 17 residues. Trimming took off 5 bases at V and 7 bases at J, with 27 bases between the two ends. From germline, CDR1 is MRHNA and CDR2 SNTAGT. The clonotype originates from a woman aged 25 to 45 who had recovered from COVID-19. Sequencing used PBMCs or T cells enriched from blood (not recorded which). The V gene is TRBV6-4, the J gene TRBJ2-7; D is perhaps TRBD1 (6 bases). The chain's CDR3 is CASSTPGHHISLREQYF. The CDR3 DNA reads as TGTGCCAGCAGTACCCCGGGACATCACATCAGTCTACGAGAGCAGTACTTC.